Following are 23 T cell receptor beta chains from one sample sequenced in a study of cytomegalovirus exposure and HLA in healthy donors. Use of 60 Vbeta and 13 Jbeta primers characterized the PCR. Repertoires were generated with immunoSEQ multiplex PCR, while TCRdb's copy carries only in-frame clones and drops some. The sample contains approximately 170,000 clones, 65% to 85% of which appear only once. Sequenced sample: PBMCs. All receptors derive from a male donor in good health and CMV-seronegative.

This chain uses TRBV19 with TRBJ2-1; 11 bases line up with TRBD2. Germline values: CDR1 LNHDA, CDR2 SQIVND (reference sequence). V shed 9 bases and J 4 bases; nucleotides not matched to a gene: 8. This CDR3 contains 15 residues. For the CDR3, the DNA is TGTGCCAGCACGCCGACTAGCGGGGTATACAATGAGCAGTTCTTC. Translated, it gives CASTPTSGVYNEQFF.

The V gene is TRBV28, the J gene TRBJ2-7; weak D call: TRBD2 (6 bases). The CDR3 covers 15 residues. V lost 5 bases and J 3 bases, leaving 17 bases between the germline ends. The germline V gene has CDR1 MDHEN and CDR2 SYDVKM. CDR3 residues: CASSPLGGIHYEQYF. The CDR3 DNA sequence: TGTGCCAGCAGTCCGTTGGGGGGAATTCACTACGAGCAGTACTTC.

The genes are TRBV11-2 and TRBJ2-2; D call uncertain. The V and J ends lost 5 bases and 0 bases respectively, with 4 bases between them. The CDR3 consists of 13 residues. CDR1 is SGHAT, CDR2 FQNNGV, per germline. CDR3 amino acids: CASSPSNTGELFF. The CDR3, as DNA: TGTGCCAGCAGCCCATCGAACACCGGGGAGCTGTTTTTT.

This chain links TRBV6-5 with TRBJ2-1; 8 nucleotides line up with TRBD2. V was pared by 5 bases and J by 0 bases, with 0 bases of the junction left unmatched. The CDR3 contains 14 residues. Germline V lookup: CDR1 MNHEY, CDR2 SVGAGI. The DNA for the CDR3 is TGTGCCAGCAGTCTAGCGGGCTCCTACAATGAGCAGTTCTTC. As protein: CASSLAGSYNEQFF.

The genes are TRBV27 and TRBJ2-7; TRBD1 is a possible D gene (5 bases). V was trimmed by 3 bases and J by 0 bases, leaving 9 bases between them. CDR3 length: 14 residues. Germline CDR1 is MNHEY and CDR2 is SMNVEV (reference sequence). CDR3 sequence: CASSFNTGSYEQYF. The CDR3 region has the DNA TGTGCCAGCAGTTTTAACACAGGCTCCTACGAGCAGTACTTC.

In nucleotides, the CDR3 is TGTGCCAGCAGCGCGGGGACAGCTAGCACAGATACGCAGTATTTT. Translated: CASSAGTASTDTQYF. The rearrangement links TRBV9 to TRBJ2-3; 7 positions agree with TRBD1. In germline, CDR1 is SGDLS, CDR2 YYNGEE. The CDR3 is 15 amino acids. V was pared by 3 bases and J by 0 bases, with 4 bases of the junction left unmatched.

The rearrangement joins TRBV6-1 to TRBJ1-2, with 7 bases matching TRBD1. V lost 4 bases and J lost 8; bases outside the gene matches: 13. Per germline, CDR1 MNHNS and CDR2 SASEGT. The CDR3 sequence is 15 residues long. The CDR3 here is CASSVSWRGHGGYTF. DNA of the CDR3: TGTGCCAGCAGTGTCTCGTGGAGGGGGCATGGGGGCTACACCTTC.

The V and J genes are TRBV28 and TRBJ2-5, with TRBD2 matching 13 bases. This CDR3 is built from 15 residues. Germline trimming cut 5 bases from V and 4 bases from J; bases unmatched to any gene: 4. Looked up from germline, CDR1 is MDHEN and CDR2 is SYDVKM. The CDR3 protein is CASSRGLAGVETQYF. CDR3 in DNA: TGTGCCAGCAGTCGTGGACTAGCGGGAGTAGAGACCCAGTACTTC.

This chain links TRBV6-5 with TRBJ1-5, with TRBD1 matching over 11 bases. This CDR3 is 16 amino acids long. After removal of 2 bases from V and 7 bases from J, the junction contained 7 bases not matched to a gene. Germline CDR1 reads MNHEY; CDR2 reads SVGAGI. The CDR3, as DNA: TGTGCCAGCAGTTACCCTGGGACAGGGGGGAGACAGCCCCAGCATTTT. It codes for CASSYPGTGGRQPQHF.

Only one count was recorded for this clone. The genes are TRBV5-6 and TRBJ2-1; a weak D match, TRBD1 (5 bases). CDR3 length: 16 residues. Germline values: CDR1 SGHDT, CDR2 YYEEEE. V lost 1 base and J 2 bases, leaving 13 bases between the germline ends. The CDR3, as DNA: TGTGCCAGCAGCTTGCGTGGGGCCCTGACCTACAATGAGCAGTTCTTC. It is translated as CASSLRGALTYNEQFF.

The chain is built from TRBV29-1 and TRBJ2-6; D is unresolved. Germline V gene sequence: CDR1 SQVTM, CDR2 ANQGSEA. The CDR3 extends over 11 amino acids. With 4 bases removed from V and 6 bases from J, the gap between germline ends came to 4 bases. The CDR3 nucleotides read TGCAGCGTTGGACTGGCCAACGTCCTGACTTTC. Its translation is CSVGLANVLTF.

This sequence joins TRBV5-4 and TRBJ2-3, with 9 bases aligning to TRBD2. The V gene end was trimmed by 4 bases and the J gene end by 0 bases; junction bases not matched to a gene: 9. This CDR3 has 17 residues. The germline V gene encodes CDR1 SGHNT and CDR2 YYREEE (reference sequence). The CDR3 protein is CASSREASGESTDTQYF. Written as DNA, the CDR3 is TGTGCCAGCAGCCGAGAAGCTAGCGGGGAAAGCACAGATACGCAGTATTTT. Supplemented by reference TRBV5-4 and TRBJ2-3, the full variable domain reads ETGVTQSPTHLIKTRGQQVTLRCSSQSGHNTVSWYQQALGQGPQFIFQYYREEENGRGNFPPRFSGLQFPNYSSELNVNALELDDSALYLCASSREASGESTDTQYFGPGTRLTVL.

The chain couples TRBV27 to TRBJ1-5; D remains unclear. Germline lookup yields CDR1 MNHEY and CDR2 SMNVEV (reference sequence). V dropped 2 bases and J dropped 1 base, with 9 bases sitting between them. This CDR3 is 15 amino acids long. For the CDR3, the DNA is TGTGCCAGCAGTTTAGGTAGAGGAAGCAATCAGCCCCAGCATTTT. This encodes CASSLGRGSNQPQHF.

The chain employs TRBV7-6 and TRBJ2-7, with D maybe TRBD1 (5 bases). The ends were cut back, 3 bases at V and 2 bases at J, with 11 bases in the middle. The CDR3 is made up of 14 amino acids. In germline, CDR1 is SGHVS, CDR2 FNYEAQ. This CDR3 is CASSLGSGPYEQYF. The CDR3 DNA reads TGTGCCAGCAGCTTGGGGTCAGGGCCCTACGAGCAGTACTTC.

This clone was seen a few times. V usage is TRBV4-2 and J usage is TRBJ1-6; unclear D gene. V shed 4 bases and J shed 6 bases, with 4 bases lying between them. The CDR3 length is 12 residues. From germline, CDR1 is LGHNA and CDR2 YNFKEQ. In DNA, the CDR3 is TGTGCCAGCAGCCCTCTTAATTCACCCCTCCACTTT. Its protein is CASSPLNSPLHF.

The rearrangement uses TRBV18 and TRBJ1-4, with TRBD1 identical over 7 bases. CDR1 KGHSH and CDR2 LQKENI come from the germline V gene. Losses at the gene ends were 4 bases for V and 7 bases for J; bases not matched to a gene: 9. There are 15 residues in the CDR3. The CDR3 region has the DNA TGTGCCAGCTCACAGACAGGGCCCCAAGGTGAAAAACTGTTTTTT. Protein: CASSQTGPQGEKLFF.

J is TRBJ1-2 and V is TRBV1. TRBV1 represents a pseudogene. CDR3 size: 14 residues. The CDR3 coding sequence is TGCACCAGCAGCCAAGATGATCGATGCGGCCCTTCGCCCTTC. Protein: CTSSQDDRCGPSPF.

The chain uses TRBV13 and TRBJ1-2; 10 bases are shared with TRBD1. The germline V gene encodes CDR1 PRHDT and CDR2 FYEKMQ (reference sequence). The CDR3 covers 14 residues. J gave up 8 bases and V 3 bases, and 6 bases lay outside the gene matches. The CDR3 here is CASSFDRGLGGYTF. The CDR3 region has the DNA TGTGCCAGCAGCTTTGACAGGGGGCTGGGGGGCTACACCTTC. Full variable domain (missing parts from reference TRBV13 and TRBJ1-2): AAGVIQSPRHLIKEKRETATLKCYPIPRHDTVYWYQQGPGQDPQFLISFYEKMQSDKGSIPDRFSAQQFSDYHSELNMSSLELGDSALYFCASSFDRGLGGYTFGSGTRLTVV.

The chain recombines TRBV28 with TRBJ1-1; TRBD1 matches at 12 bases. There are 16 residues in the CDR3. The V segment lost 6 bases and the J segment 2 bases; nucleotides outside the gene matches: 7. CDR1 is MDHEN and CDR2 is SYDVKM in the germline V gene. CDR3 DNA sequence: TGTGCCAGCAGGTCCGGGACAGGGGGCATAAACACTGAAGCTTTCTTT. Encoded protein: CASRSGTGGINTEAFF.

The chain has TRBV18 and TRBJ2-7; tentatively, D is TRBD2 (6 bases). The V end was cut by 2 bases, the J end by 3 bases, with 11 bases between. Germline V gene lookup returns CDR1 KGHSH and CDR2 LQKENI. This CDR3 region has 14 residues. CDR3 DNA: TGTGCCAGCTCACCATCGGGGGAGAGCTACGAGCAGTACTTC. Residues: CASSPSGESYEQYF.

The genes are TRBV11-3 and TRBJ2-2, with D uncertain. V dropped 2 bases and J dropped 5 bases, with 3 bases sitting between them. CDR3 length: 12 amino acids. Germline CDR1 is SGHNT and CDR2 is YENEEA. The CDR3 DNA reads TGTGCCAGCAGCTTATATACCGGGGAGCTGTTTTTT. It translates to CASSLYTGELFF. Looking up the rest from reference TRBV11-3 and TRBJ2-2 gives the full variable domain: EAGVVQSPRYKIIEKKQPVAFWCNPISGHNTLYWYLQNLGQGPELLIRYENEEAVDDSQLPKDRFSAERLKGVDSTLKIQPAELGDSAVYLCASSLYTGELFFGEGSRLTVL.

The rearrangement uses TRBV6-6 and TRBJ1-2; 10 positions match TRBD1. Germline V CDR1 and CDR2: MNHNY, SVGAGI (reference sequence). V lost 2 bases and J lost 8; bases outside the gene matches: 8. The CDR3 contains 15 residues. The CDR3 sequence is CASSYIRQGAFGYTF. As DNA, the CDR3 is TGTGCCAGCAGTTACATTAGACAGGGGGCTTTCGGCTACACCTTC.

The chain combines TRBV6-5 with TRBJ2-1; 10 bases match TRBD1. J lost 7 bases, V lost 6 bases, and 6 bases had no gene match. The V gene's germline CDR1 is MNHEY and CDR2 SVGAGI. The CDR3 has 14 amino acids. CDR3 in amino acids: CASSDRGRGNEQFF. CDR3 coding DNA: TGTGCCAGCAGCGACAGGGGGCGCGGGAATGAGCAGTTCTTC.